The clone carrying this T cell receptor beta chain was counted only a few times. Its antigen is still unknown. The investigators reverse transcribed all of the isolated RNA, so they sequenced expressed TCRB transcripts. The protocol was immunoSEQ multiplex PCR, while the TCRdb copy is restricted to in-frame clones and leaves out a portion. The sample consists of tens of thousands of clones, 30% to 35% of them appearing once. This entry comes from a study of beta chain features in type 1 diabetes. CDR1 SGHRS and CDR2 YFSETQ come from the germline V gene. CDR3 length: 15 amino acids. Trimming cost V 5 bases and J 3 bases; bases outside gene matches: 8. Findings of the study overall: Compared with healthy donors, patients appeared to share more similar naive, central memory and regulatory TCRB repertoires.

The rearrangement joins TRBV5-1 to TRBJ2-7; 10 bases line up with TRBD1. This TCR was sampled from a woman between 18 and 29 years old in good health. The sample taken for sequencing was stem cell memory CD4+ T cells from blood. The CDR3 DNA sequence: TGCGCCAGCAGTCGCTTCGGGACAGGGGACTACGAGCAGTACTTC. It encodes CASSRFGTGDYEQYF.